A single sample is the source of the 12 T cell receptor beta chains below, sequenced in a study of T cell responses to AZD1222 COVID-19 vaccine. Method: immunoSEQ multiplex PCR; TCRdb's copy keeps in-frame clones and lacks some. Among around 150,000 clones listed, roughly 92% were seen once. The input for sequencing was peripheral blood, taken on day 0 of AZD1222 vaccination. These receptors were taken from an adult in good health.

The CDR3 reads CASSPTPGREDTYEQYF. The CDR3 nucleotides are TGCGCCAGCAGCCCCACACCCGGGCGGGAGGACACCTACGAGCAGTACTTC. The chain is built from TRBV5-1 and TRBJ2-7; 8 bases map to TRBD2. Germline V lookup: CDR1 SGHRS, CDR2 YFSETQ. The CDR3 is 17 residues long. Trimming at V came to 4 bases and at J to 2 bases, leaving 14 bases not matched to a gene.

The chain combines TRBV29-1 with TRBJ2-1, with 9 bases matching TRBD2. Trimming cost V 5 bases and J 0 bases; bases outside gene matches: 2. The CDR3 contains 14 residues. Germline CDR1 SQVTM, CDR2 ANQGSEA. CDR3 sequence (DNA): TGCAGCGTTATTAGCGGGAGCTCCTACAATGAGCAGTTCTTC. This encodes CSVISGSSYNEQFF.

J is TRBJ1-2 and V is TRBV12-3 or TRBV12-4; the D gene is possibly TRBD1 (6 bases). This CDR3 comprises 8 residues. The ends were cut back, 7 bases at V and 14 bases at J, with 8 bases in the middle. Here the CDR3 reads CASTQGTF. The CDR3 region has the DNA TGTGCCAGCACCCAGGGGACCTTC.

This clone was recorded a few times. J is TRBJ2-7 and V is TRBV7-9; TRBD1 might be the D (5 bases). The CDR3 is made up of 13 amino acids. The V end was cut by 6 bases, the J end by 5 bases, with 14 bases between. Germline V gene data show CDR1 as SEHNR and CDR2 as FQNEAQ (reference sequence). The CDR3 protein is CASSPYDSHEQYF. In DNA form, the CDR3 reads TGTGCCAGCAGTCCATACGACAGCCACGAGCAGTACTTC.

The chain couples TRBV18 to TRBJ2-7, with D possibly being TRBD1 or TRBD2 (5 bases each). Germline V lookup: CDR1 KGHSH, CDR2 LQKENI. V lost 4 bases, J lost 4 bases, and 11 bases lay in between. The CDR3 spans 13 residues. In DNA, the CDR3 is TGTGCCAGCTCACGGGGACCCCTATACGAGCAGTACTTC. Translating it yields CASSRGPLYEQYF.

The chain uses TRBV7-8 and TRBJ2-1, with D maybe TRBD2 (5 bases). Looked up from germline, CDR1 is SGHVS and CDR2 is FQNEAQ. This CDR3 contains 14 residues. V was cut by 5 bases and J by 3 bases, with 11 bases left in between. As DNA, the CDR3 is TGTGCCAGCAGCCCCTCCGGGGACTACAATGAGCAGTTCTTC. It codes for CASSPSGDYNEQFF.

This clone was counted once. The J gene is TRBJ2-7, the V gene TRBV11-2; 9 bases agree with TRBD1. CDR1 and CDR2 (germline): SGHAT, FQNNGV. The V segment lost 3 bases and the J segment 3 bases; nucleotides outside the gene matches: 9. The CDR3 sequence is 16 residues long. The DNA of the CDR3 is TGTGCCAGCAGCTTGGGGACAGGGAGCTCCTTCTACGAGCAGTACTTC. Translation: CASSLGTGSSFYEQYF. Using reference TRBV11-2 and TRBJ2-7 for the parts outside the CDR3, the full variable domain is EAGVAQSPRYKIIEKRQSVAFWCNPISGHATLYWYQQILGQGPKLLIQFQNNGVVDDSQLPKDRFSAERLKGVDSTLKIQPAKLEDSAVYLCASSLGTGSSFYEQYFGPGTRLTVT.

CDR3 amino acids: CASSERSGRVNQPQHF. CDR3 nucleotides: TGTGCCAGCAGTGAAAGGTCTGGCAGGGTGAATCAGCCCCAGCATTTT. This chain connects TRBV2 to TRBJ1-5; D is possibly TRBD1 (5 bases). The V gene lost 2 bases and the J gene lost 4 bases, with 15 bases spanning the gap. This CDR3 is 16 amino acids long. The germline V gene has CDR1 SNHLY and CDR2 FYNNEI.

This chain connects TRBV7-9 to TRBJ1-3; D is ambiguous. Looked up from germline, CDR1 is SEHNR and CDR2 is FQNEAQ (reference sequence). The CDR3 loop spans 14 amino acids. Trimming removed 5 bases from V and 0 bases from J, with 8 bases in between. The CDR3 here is CASSPNFSGNTIYF. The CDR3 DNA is TGTGCCAGCAGCCCGAATTTCTCTGGAAACACCATATATTTT.

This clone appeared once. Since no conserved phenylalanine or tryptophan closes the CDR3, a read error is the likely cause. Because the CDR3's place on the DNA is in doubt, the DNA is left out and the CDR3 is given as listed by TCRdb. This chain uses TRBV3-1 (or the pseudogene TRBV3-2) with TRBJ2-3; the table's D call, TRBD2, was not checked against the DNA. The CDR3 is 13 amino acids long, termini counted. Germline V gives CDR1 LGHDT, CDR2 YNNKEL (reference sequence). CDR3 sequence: CASSPGLAGNVIL.

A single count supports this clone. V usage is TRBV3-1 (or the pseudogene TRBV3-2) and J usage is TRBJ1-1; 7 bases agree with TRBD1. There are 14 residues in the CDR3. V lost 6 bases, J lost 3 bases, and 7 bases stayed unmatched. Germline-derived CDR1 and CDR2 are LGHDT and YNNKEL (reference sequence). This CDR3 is CASRLTGVDTEAFF. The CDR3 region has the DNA TGTGCCAGCAGACTTACAGGGGTGGACACTGAAGCTTTCTTT.

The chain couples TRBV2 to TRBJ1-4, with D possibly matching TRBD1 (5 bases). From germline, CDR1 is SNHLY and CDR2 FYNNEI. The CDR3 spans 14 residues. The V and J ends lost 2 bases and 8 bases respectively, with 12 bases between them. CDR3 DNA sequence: TGTGCCAGCAGTGAATGGCAGGGTTCGGAAAAACTGTTTTTT. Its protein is CASSEWQGSEKLFF.